The source of this TCR beta chain is a study of OX40 agonist ivuxolimab in advanced cancers. Study summary: Administration of intravenous ivuxolimab to patients occurred every 2 weeks at 0.01 to 10 mg/kg. The dose-escalation group included hepatocellular carcinoma, melanoma, renal cell carcinoma and head and neck cancer.

This table comes from immunoSEQ multiplex PCR, and its TCRdb copy is limited to in-frame clones, with some not included. The top ten clones hold about 0.8% of a sample with about 58,000 clones, 81% of them seen once. Trimming cost V 4 bases and J 1 base, with 9 bases left between them. Germline V gives CDR1 SGHDT, CDR2 YYEEEE. The CDR3 length is 15 residues. The J gene is TRBJ2-6, the V gene TRBV5-6, with D possibly TRBD2 on 5 matching bases. Material: CD4+ or CD8+ T cells sorted from blood, obtained in a trial of the OX40 agonist ivuxolimab. The clonotype comes from an adult with an advanced solid tumor such as melanoma, head and neck, liver or kidney cancer. CDR3 sequence: CASSPPGSGANVLTF. The CDR3 DNA follows: TGTGCCAGCAGCCCACCGGGGTCTGGGGCCAACGTCCTGACTTTC.